The next 17 T cell receptor beta chains were all read from a single sample in a study of beta chain features in type 1 diabetes. Sequencing targeted expressed TCRB transcripts, as all isolated RNA had been reverse transcribed. The method was immunoSEQ multiplex PCR; TCRdb's version includes in-frame clones alone and lacks a portion of them. This repertoire shows more than 300,000 clones, over 13% found once; its top ten account for approximately 0.019%. Specimen: naive CD4+ T cells from blood. These receptors were taken from a woman under 30 in good health.

This clone was seen a handful of times. CDR3 bases: TGTGCCAGTAGTGATCGGGGGAATTCTTACGAGCAGTACTTC. Translating gives CASSDRGNSYEQYF. The genes are TRBV19 and TRBJ2-7; D may be TRBD2 (6 bases). V gave up 5 bases and J gave up 4 bases, with 15 bases separating them. This CDR3 region has 14 residues. The germline V gene encodes CDR1 LNHDA and CDR2 SQIVND (reference sequence).

The DNA of the CDR3 is TGTGCCAGCAGCCGACAGGAGCCTGAAGCTTTCTTT. Amino acids: CASSRQEPEAFF. V is TRBV14 and J is TRBJ1-1; TRBD1 might be the D (6 bases). Germline V lookup: CDR1 SGHDN, CDR2 FVKESK. CDR3 length: 12 residues. Trimming took 4 bases from V and 6 from J, leaving 9 bases between them.

The J gene is TRBJ1-5, the V gene TRBV28; the match to TRBD1 covers 7 bases. Per the germline V gene, CDR1 is MDHEN and CDR2 is SYDVKM. V was pared by 6 bases and J by 0 bases, with 11 bases of the junction left unmatched. This CDR3 contains 17 residues. CDR3 in amino acids: CASSKWDRKYSNQPQHF. The CDR3 coding sequence is TGTGCCAGCAGCAAATGGGACAGAAAATATAGCAATCAGCCCCAGCATTTT.

The rearrangement uses TRBV6-6 and TRBJ1-2, with D perhaps matching TRBD1 (6 bases). Germline V gene data show CDR1 as MNHNY and CDR2 as SVGAGI (reference sequence). The V gene lost 6 bases and the J gene lost 0 bases, with 17 bases spanning the gap. CDR3 size: 16 residues. Here the CDR3 DNA reads TGTGCCAGCAGAGACCGCGGACAGACATCTAACTATGGCTACACCTTC. Its translation: CASRDRGQTSNYGYTF.

The chain employs TRBV15 and TRBJ1-2; 12 positions match TRBD1. The V and J ends lost 2 bases and 2 bases, in that order; junction bases with no gene match: 6. This CDR3 comprises 17 residues. Germline V lookup: CDR1 LNHNV, CDR2 YYDKDF (reference sequence). DNA of the CDR3: TGTGCCACCAGCAGATTCACCGGGACAGGGGGCAACTATGGCTACACCTTC. Translated, it gives CATSRFTGTGGNYGYTF.

This chain uses TRBV10-1 with TRBJ2-7; D may be TRBD2 (6 bases). The V end was cut by 0 bases, the J end by 3 bases, with 6 bases between. The germline CDR1 and CDR2 sequences are WNHNN and SYGVQD (reference sequence). This CDR3 contains 13 residues. DNA of the CDR3: TGCGCCAGCAGTGAGTCGACTAGCTACGAGCAGTACTTC. Translating gives CASSESTSYEQYF.

V is TRBV28 and J is TRBJ2-1; 13 bases align to TRBD2. The CDR3 has 17 amino acids. The germline CDR1 and CDR2 sequences are MDHEN and SYDVKM. J was trimmed by 10 bases and V by 1 base; bases with no gene match: 10. The CDR3 coding sequence is TGTGCCAGCAGTTTATCAGGGGGACTAGCGGGATCTTCCGAGCAGTTCTTC. Its translation: CASSLSGGLAGSSEQFF.

The chain combines TRBV15 with TRBJ2-3, with 10 nucleotides matching TRBD2. Germline V CDR1 and CDR2: LNHNV, YYDKDF (reference sequence). V shed 6 bases and J 7 bases; nucleotides not matched to a gene: 7. CDR3 length equals 14 residues. CDR3 sequence: CATRSAGGPNTQYF. In DNA, the CDR3 is TGTGCCACCAGGTCAGCGGGAGGGCCGAATACGCAGTATTTT. Full variable domain (rest looked up from reference TRBV15 and TRBJ2-3): DAMVIQNPRYQVTQFGKPVTLSCSQTLNHNVMYWYQQKSSQAPKLLFHYYDKDFNNEADTPDNFQSRRPNTSFCFLDIRSPGLGDTAMYLCATRSAGGPNTQYFGPGTRLTVL.

This clone showed up just a few times. The gene calls are TRBV7-9 and TRBJ1-2, with D possibly matching TRBD1 (5 bases). This CDR3 comprises 15 residues. Germline assignment: CDR1 SEHNR and CDR2 FQNEAQ (reference sequence). V shed 5 bases and J shed 0 bases, with 13 bases lying between them. The CDR3 reads CASSQQVPTNYGYTF. DNA for the CDR3: TGTGCCAGCAGCCAACAGGTGCCGACTAACTATGGCTACACCTTC.

There are a few counts of this clone. The rearrangement links TRBV15 to TRBJ2-2; D is unclear. The V gene's germline CDR1 is LNHNV and CDR2 YYDKDF (reference sequence). The length of the CDR3 is 13 residues. V was shortened by 4 bases and J by 4 bases, with 7 bases between the two germline ends. The CDR3 DNA is TGTGCCACCAGCACTAAGTCCACCGGGGAGCTGTTTTTT. Protein: CATSTKSTGELFF.

CDR3 DNA sequence: TGTGCCAGCAGCTTAGACGCGGTAGTGTGGAATGAGCAGTTCTTC. As protein: CASSLDAVVWNEQFF. The chain combines TRBV7-9 with TRBJ2-1; no firm D call. This CDR3 is built from 15 residues. The germline CDR1 and CDR2 sequences are SEHNR and FQNEAQ (reference sequence). V lost 1 base, J lost 7 bases, and 14 bases lay in between.

The V call is TRBV10-3, the J call TRBJ1-1; no reliable D call. Trimming took 5 bases from V and 2 from J, leaving 6 bases between them. The CDR3 totals 12 residues. CDR1 and CDR2 (germline): ENHRY, SYGVKD. CDR3 DNA: TGTGCCATCAGTCCCATTAACACTGAAGCTTTCTTT. This gives the protein CAISPINTEAFF.

The genes are TRBV30 and TRBJ2-1; TRBD1 aligns across 7 bases. V trimming: 6 bases; J trimming: 5 bases; junction bases outside the gene matches: 4. CDR3 length equals 12 residues. From germline, CDR1 is GTSNPN and CDR2 SVGIG (reference sequence). Here the CDR3 DNA reads TGTGCCTGTTTACAGGGGAACAATGAGCAGTTCTTC. Translated: CACLQGNNEQFF.

This clone was counted between two and nine times. This sequence joins TRBV5-1 and TRBJ1-2, with 9 positions matching TRBD1. Germline V gene lookup returns CDR1 SGHRS and CDR2 YFSETQ. V shed 4 bases, J shed 4 bases, and the junction held 8 bases outside the gene matches. The CDR3 has 15 amino acids. Written as DNA, the CDR3 is TGCGCCAGCAGCCCATGGACAGGGGAGGCCTATGGCTACACCTTC. Translation gives CASSPWTGEAYGYTF.

Only a few counts were recorded for this clone. The rearrangement joins TRBV28 to TRBJ2-7; maybe TRBD2 (5 bases). Trimming shortened V by 7 bases and J by 1 base, and 11 bases separated the two germline ends. The CDR3 sequence is 13 residues long. CDR1 and CDR2 from the germline V gene are MDHEN and SYDVKM. CDR3 in amino acids: CASTRPGSYEQYF. As DNA, the CDR3 is TGTGCCAGCACCCGCCCGGGGTCCTACGAGCAGTACTTC. The variable domain in full, completed from reference TRBV28 and TRBJ2-7, reads DVKVTQSSRYLVKRTGEKVFLECVQDMDHENMFWYRQDPGLGLRLIYFSYDVKMKEKGDIPEGYSVSREKKERFSLILESASTNQTSMYLCASTRPGSYEQYFGPGTRLTVT.

The chain couples TRBV18 to TRBJ1-4; no firm D call. The CDR3 has 16 residues. Trimming stripped 4 bases from V and 4 bases from J, with 16 bases between. Germline CDR1 and CDR2: KGHSH and LQKENI. The chain's CDR3 is CASSRNEQLINEKLFF. CDR3 DNA sequence: TGTGCCAGCTCACGAAATGAACAGTTAATTAATGAAAAACTGTTTTTT.

This clone occurred a few times. The chain uses TRBV2 and TRBJ1-5, with D unclear. The CDR3 consists of 14 residues. V lost 3 bases and J 7 bases, leaving 13 bases between the germline ends. Germline-derived CDR1 and CDR2 are SNHLY and FYNNEI. The CDR3 protein is CASSDHPTGQPQHF. As DNA, the CDR3 is TGTGCCAGCAGTGATCACCCTACGGGGCAGCCCCAGCATTTT.